The next 11 T cell receptor beta chains were all read from a single sample in a study of T cells after yellow fever vaccination. Each CDR3 protein is one row after TCRdb ran MiXCR on the 5' RACE reads. The table records some 160,000 distinct CDR3 sequences, approximately 9.7% of them present only once. Sequenced here: CD8+ T cells sorted from PBMCs, sampled 45 days after the yellow fever booster vaccination. These receptors were obtained from a man between 18 and 35 years old who received the YFV17D yellow fever vaccine.

The table lists this clonotype with a few counts. The CDR3 protein is CASNFVGAKGEQFF. CDR3 nucleotide sequence: TGTGCCAGCAACTTCGTGGGGGCTAAGGGTGAGCAGTTCTTC. This rearrangement joins TRBV27 to TRBJ2-1; possibly TRBD1 for D (6 bases). The CDR3 spans 14 residues. Germline CDR1 MNHEY, CDR2 SMNVEV (reference sequence). V lost 7 bases and J 9 bases, leaving 19 bases between the germline ends.

This clonotype was detected many times. CDR3 sequence: CASSSTGAYGYTF. The CDR3 nucleotides read TGTGCCAGCAGCTCGACAGGAGCGTATGGCTACACCTTC. The chain carries TRBV7-8 and TRBJ1-2, with a possible D match to TRBD1 (6 bases). Per germline, CDR1 SGHVS and CDR2 FQNEAQ. V shed 4 bases and J shed 5 bases, with 11 bases lying between them. The CDR3 extends over 13 amino acids.

This clonotype turned up a few times. The V call is TRBV4-3, the J call TRBJ2-4; D might be TRBD2 (5 bases). Trimming took 4 bases from V and 6 from J, leaving 19 bases between them. This CDR3 comprises 16 residues. Germline CDR1 is LGHNA and CDR2 is YSLEER. The CDR3 loop reads CASSPGEGGSGNIQYF. The CDR3 nucleotides read TGCGCCAGCAGCCCCGGAGAGGGTGGATCGGGAAACATTCAGTACTTC.

The chain carries TRBV4-3 and TRBJ1-2; D might be TRBD1 (5 bases). V was trimmed by 3 bases and J by 5 bases, leaving 13 bases between them. The length of the CDR3 is 14 residues. Germline V gives CDR1 LGHNA, CDR2 YSLEER. The CDR3 protein is CASSHRQSGYGYTF. The CDR3, as DNA: TGCGCCAGCAGCCACCGACAGTCAGGGTATGGCTACACCTTC.

In this sample, this clonotype turned up a few times. V is TRBV24-1 and J is TRBJ2-7; either TRBD1 or TRBD2 may fit D (5 bases each). The CDR3 extends over 12 amino acids. In germline, CDR1 is KGHDR, CDR2 SFDVKD. Deletions cut 9 bases from V and 6 bases from J, with 14 bases between. The chain's CDR3 is CATSWGMSEQYV. CDR3 bases: TGTGCCACCTCTTGGGGGATGAGCGAGCAGTACGTC.

In this sample, this clonotype turned up a few times. V usage is TRBV4-3 and J usage is TRBJ1-4; 11 bases are a match to TRBD1. This CDR3 comprises 16 residues. The J segment lost 8 bases and the V segment lost 0 bases, leaving 5 bases of the junction unmatched. Germline V gene lookup returns CDR1 LGHNA and CDR2 YSLEER. The CDR3 here is CASSQDLGTGGEKLFF. The DNA for the CDR3 is TGCGCCAGCAGCCAAGATCTCGGGACAGGGGGGGAAAAACTGTTTTTT.

This clonotype appeared a few times. The chain links TRBV4-2 to TRBJ1-1; tentative D call: TRBD1 (5 bases). Per the germline V gene, CDR1 is LGHNA and CDR2 is YNFKEQ. Trimming removed 0 bases from V and 5 bases from J, with 16 bases in between. This CDR3 is 16 amino acids long. CDR3 nucleotides: TGTGCCAGCAGCCAAGAGGGGCCTCTTTCGGGGACTGAAGCTTTCTTT. Its translation: CASSQEGPLSGTEAFF.

The V gene is TRBV7-9, the J gene TRBJ2-1; 10 nucleotides match TRBD2. J lost 5 bases, V lost 1 base, and 5 bases had no gene match. Germline V lookup: CDR1 SEHNR, CDR2 FQNEAQ (reference sequence). The CDR3 length is 16 residues. CDR3 nucleotides: TGTGCCAGCAGCTTAGTTAGCGGGGGGTCGGACAATGAGCAGTTCTTC. Translated: CASSLVSGGSDNEQFF.

This clonotype was seen ten or more times. The chain uses TRBV27 and TRBJ2-2, with D maybe TRBD1 (7 bases). Germline CDR1 reads MNHEY; CDR2 reads SMNVEV (reference sequence). The V gene lost 6 bases and the J gene lost 4 bases, with 18 bases spanning the gap. CDR3 length: 16 residues. The CDR3 reads CASSVTSGGGTGELFF. CDR3 DNA: TGTGCCAGCAGCGTCACGTCAGGGGGAGGCACCGGGGAGCTGTTTTTT.

This clonotype has ten or more counts. V usage is TRBV12-3 or TRBV12-4 and J usage is TRBJ2-3; TRBD2 matches at 12 bases. The V and J ends lost 6 bases and 0 bases, in that order; junction bases with no gene match: 1. The CDR3 runs to 15 residues. CDR3 nucleotide sequence: TGTGCCAGCAGGACTAGCGGGGGAAGCACAGATACGCAGTATTTT. Amino acids: CASRTSGGSTDTQYF.

This clonotype was observed at least ten times. The chain combines TRBV28 with TRBJ2-2; D could derive from TRBD1 or TRBD2 (6 bases each). This CDR3 comprises 15 residues. The V and J ends lost 3 bases and 7 bases respectively, with 15 bases between them. The germline gives CDR1 MDHEN, CDR2 SYDVKM. For the CDR3, the DNA is TGTGCCAGCAGTTTGACTGACCGGGGGCTCGGGGAGCTGTTTTTT. Its translation is CASSLTDRGLGELFF.